This T cell receptor beta chain was captured in a study of PD-L1 blockade in urothelial cancer. The germline V gene has CDR1 SGHNT and CDR2 YYREEE (reference sequence). The junction had 7 bases not matched to a gene; V was cut back by 0 bases and J by 6 bases. There are 15 residues in the CDR3. Time point denoted: pretreatment peripheral blood. The assay was immunoSEQ multiplex PCR, and TCRdb's table has in-frame clones only and misses some. The sample lists 45,000 or so clones; 70% to 90% were seen once. The TCR comes from a donor aged 40 or older with urothelial cancer. V and J are TRBV5-4 and TRBJ1-1; 8 nucleotides align to TRBD1. The sequencing here drew on PBMCs, taken around atezolizumab (anti-PD-L1) treatment. CDR3 sequence reads: CASSLEPTGVSEAFF. The CDR3 DNA follows: TGTGCCAGCAGCTTGGAACCGACAGGGGTTTCTGAAGCTTTCTTT.